This TCR beta chain emerged from a study of blood T cell repertoires in COVID-19. Study as a whole: Donors in the United States, Italy and Spain gave samples during acute or convalescent COVID-19.

Under the authors' procedure: Reference gene primer amplification in the assay estimated nucleated cell counts. Method: immunoSEQ multiplex PCR; TCRdb's copy keeps in-frame clones and lacks some. V and J calls and clone size are copied from that table; D and trimming were computed from the DNA. This sample has under 400,000 clones, with roughly 86% found just once. Germline values: CDR1 SGHAT, CDR2 FQNNGV. CDR3 length equals 14 residues. V gave up 3 bases and J gave up 3 bases, with 11 bases separating them. The chain combines TRBV11-2 with TRBJ1-1, with no clear D. The receptor's source is a man aged 40-50 years in a cohort exposed to, infected with or recovered from COVID-19 (not recorded which). Sequenced material: PBMCs or T cells enriched from blood (not recorded which). The CDR3 region has the DNA TGTGCCAGCAGCTTTTCCGGGGTTGACACTGAAGCTTTCTTT. This translates into CASSFSGVDTEAFF.